The 19 T cell receptor beta chains given below trace back to one sample, sequenced in a study of siplizumab effects on memory and regulatory T cells. Generated by immunoSEQ multiplex PCR, the TCRdb table keeps only in-frame clones and is missing some. The table lists more than 45,000 clones, approximately 93% of them singletons. What was sequenced was CD8+ T cells sorted from blood. These receptors all come from a human donor in good health.

The rearrangement joins TRBV9 to TRBJ2-7; tentative D call: TRBD2 (5 bases). This CDR3 has 15 residues. V shed 4 bases and J shed 2 bases, with 16 bases lying between them. Germline V CDR1 and CDR2: SGDLS, YYNGEE. The CDR3 spells CASSPSTDSTYEQYF. CDR3 nucleotide sequence: TGTGCCAGCAGCCCGAGCACGGACTCAACCTACGAGCAGTACTTC.

The J gene is TRBJ2-7, the V gene TRBV5-6; D may be TRBD1 (5 bases). V gave up 1 base and J gave up 3 bases, with 8 bases separating them. The germline gives CDR1 SGHDT, CDR2 YYEEEE. The CDR3 is 13 amino acids. The CDR3 region is CASSLWGSYEQYF. The CDR3, as DNA: TGTGCCAGCAGCTTGTGGGGCAGCTACGAGCAGTACTTC.

The chain combines TRBV7-3 with TRBJ2-3, with 10 bases lining up with TRBD2. This CDR3 has 15 residues. In germline, CDR1 is SGHTA, CDR2 FQGTGA. The V segment lost 9 bases and the J segment 2 bases; nucleotides outside the gene matches: 8. The CDR3 nucleotides are TGTGCCAGTTCCTTCGGGACTAGCGACACAGATACGCAGTATTTT. This gives the protein CASSFGTSDTDTQYF.

The chain employs TRBV10-1 and TRBJ2-7, with unresolved D. Trimming removed 3 bases at V and 0 bases at J, with 9 bases between. Germline V gives CDR1 WNHNN, CDR2 SYGVQD (reference sequence). CDR3 length: 14 amino acids. The CDR3 nucleotides are TGCGCCAGCAGTGAAAAGGGCGGCTCCTACGAGCAGTACTTC. This gives the protein CASSEKGGSYEQYF.

The J gene is TRBJ1-5, the V gene TRBV7-9; no definite D call. Trimming cost V 7 bases and J 3 bases, with 10 bases left between them. Germline values: CDR1 SEHNR, CDR2 FQNEAQ (reference sequence). The CDR3 is 13 residues long. The CDR3 here is CASTKGNNQPQHF. Here the CDR3 DNA reads TGTGCCAGCACGAAAGGTAACAATCAGCCCCAGCATTTT.

A single count supports this clone. The same CDR3 arises from other DNA sequences in this sample as well. This rearrangement joins TRBV5-1 to TRBJ2-1; no definite D call. The V and J ends lost 0 bases and 0 bases respectively, with 4 bases between them. The CDR3 loop spans 14 amino acids. In germline, CDR1 is SGHRS, CDR2 YFSETQ. CDR3 coding DNA: TGCGCCAGCAGCTTGGATAGCTCCTACAATGAGCAGTTCTTC. This gives the protein CASSLDSSYNEQFF.

The chain carries TRBV27 and TRBJ2-1; TRBD2 matches 11 bases. Trimming removed 5 bases from V and 9 bases from J; junction bases left unmatched: 9. The CDR3 covers 15 residues. Per the germline V gene, CDR1 is MNHEY and CDR2 is SMNVEV (reference sequence). This chain's CDR3 is CASSPGTSGNVEQFF. The DNA for the CDR3 is TGTGCCAGCAGTCCGGGGACTAGCGGAAATGTTGAGCAGTTCTTC.

The J gene is TRBJ2-2, the V gene TRBV5-5; D assignment may be TRBD1 or TRBD2 (5 bases each). The CDR3 contains 14 residues. Germline V lookup: CDR1 SGHKS, CDR2 YYEKEE (reference sequence). V was shortened by 4 bases and J by 6 bases, with 13 bases between the two germline ends. In DNA, the CDR3 is TGTGCCAGCAGCCCACTAGTACAGGCCGGGGAGCTGTTTTTT. Its protein is CASSPLVQAGELFF.

The CDR3 DNA follows: TGTGCCAGCAGCGTAGGGGGTAAGCCGAACACTGAAGCTTTCTTT. This translates into CASSVGGKPNTEAFF. The chain carries TRBV9 and TRBJ1-1; D remains unclear. V gave up 0 bases and J gave up 1 base, with 10 bases separating them. The CDR3 runs to 15 residues. Germline V gene lookup returns CDR1 SGDLS and CDR2 YYNGEE.

V is TRBV6-1 and J is TRBJ2-3; the match to TRBD1 covers 7 bases. After removal of 1 base from V and 4 bases from J, the junction contained 2 bases not matched to a gene. Germline V gene sequence: CDR1 MNHNS, CDR2 SASEGT. This CDR3 has 14 residues. The CDR3 DNA is TGTGCCAGCAGTGAAGGAGGGGGCGCAGATACGCAGTATTTT. Amino acid sequence: CASSEGGGADTQYF.

V usage is TRBV10-1 and J usage is TRBJ2-1, with 8 bases fitting TRBD2. Germline values: CDR1 WNHNN, CDR2 SYGVQD (reference sequence). The J segment lost 2 bases and the V segment lost 3 bases, leaving 0 bases of the junction unmatched. The CDR3 contains 14 residues. The CDR3 loop reads CASSDSGTYNEQFF. The CDR3 nucleotides are TGCGCCAGCAGTGATAGCGGGACCTACAATGAGCAGTTCTTC.

This clone was seen just once. This sequence joins TRBV27 and TRBJ2-3; D may be TRBD2 (6 bases). In germline, CDR1 is MNHEY, CDR2 SMNVEV (reference sequence). V lost 2 bases and J lost 3, with 15 bases in between. The CDR3 has 16 residues. CDR3 nucleotide sequence: TGTGCCAGCAGTTTACATTCCCGAGGGAGGACAGATACGCAGTATTTT. Encoded protein: CASSLHSRGRTDTQYF.

The chain links TRBV7-9 to TRBJ2-2, with 10 bases lining up with TRBD1. CDR1 is SEHNR and CDR2 is FQNEAQ in the germline V gene (reference sequence). CDR3 length: 16 amino acids. V was pared by 3 bases and J by 0 bases, with 1 base of the junction left unmatched. Here the CDR3 DNA reads TGTGCCAGCAGCTTTGGGACAGGGGCGAACACCGGGGAGCTGTTTTTT. It is translated as CASSFGTGANTGELFF.

V gene TRBV28 combines with J gene TRBJ1-2; possible D gene TRBD1, 6 bases. Trimming shortened V by 8 bases and J by 4 bases, and 8 bases separated the two germline ends. Germline lookup yields CDR1 MDHEN and CDR2 SYDVKM. This CDR3 is built from 11 residues. The CDR3 region is CASGRGYGYTF. DNA for the CDR3: TGTGCCAGCGGCAGGGGCTATGGCTACACCTTC.

The chain has TRBV11-1 and TRBJ1-3; D unresolved. Germline V gives CDR1 SGHAT, CDR2 FQDESV (reference sequence). Between the trimmed V and J ends, which lost 5 bases and 2 bases, there was a span of 7 bases. The CDR3 runs 13 residues. The CDR3 sequence: CASSPTTGNTIYF. As DNA, the CDR3 is TGTGCCAGCAGCCCGACCACTGGAAACACCATATATTTT.

To note about this clone: The identical CDR3 is also encoded by other nucleotide sequences in the sample. The rearrangement uses TRBV5-6 and TRBJ2-7, with no clear D. This CDR3 is 13 amino acids long. The V end was cut by 0 bases, the J end by 5 bases, with 9 bases between. Germline lookup yields CDR1 SGHDT and CDR2 YYEEEE. The CDR3 nucleotides read TGTGCCAGCAGCTTGGCCGGTTGGCACGAGCAGTACTTC. It codes for CASSLAGWHEQYF.

The chain carries TRBV9 and TRBJ2-3; 12 bases are shared with TRBD2. CDR1 and CDR2 (germline): SGDLS, YYNGEE. V lost 2 bases, J lost 4 bases, and 5 bases stayed unmatched. The CDR3 has 16 residues. In DNA form, the CDR3 reads TGTGCCAGCAGCGTGGGTCTAGCGGGAGGGCCAGATACGCAGTATTTT. Its protein is CASSVGLAGGPDTQYF.

The genes are TRBV4-1 and TRBJ1-2, with 12 nucleotides matching TRBD1. V lost 1 base and J lost 8; bases outside the gene matches: 17. CDR3 length: 19 residues. Germline assignment: CDR1 MGHRA and CDR2 YSYEKL. The CDR3 DNA reads as TGCGCCAGCAGCCAAGGTGCGACCCAGGGGACAGGGGGCTTTGGAGGCTACACCTTC. It is translated as CASSQGATQGTGGFGGYTF.

The chain joins TRBV30 to TRBJ2-3, with unresolved D. Germline V gene sequence: CDR1 GTSNPN, CDR2 SVGIG (reference sequence). The CDR3 sequence is 14 residues long. Trimming took 1 base from V and 1 from J, leaving 9 bases between them. This chain's CDR3 is CAWSGGGGTDTQYF. Here the CDR3 DNA reads TGTGCCTGGAGTGGCGGCGGCGGCACAGATACGCAGTATTTT.